What follows are 25 T cell receptor beta chains derived from one specimen sequenced in a study of blood T cell repertoires in COVID-19 (dated by TCRdb to 2019 to 2021). The protocol used for the library was the immunoSEQ multiplex PCR assay. Sourced from immuneACCESS, this table was stored by TCRdb with only in-frame sequences that have V and J called. A share of the clones is absent; for the studies checked, an unresolved V gene accounts for under half, and the remainder has no known explanation. The sample yields 120,000 or so clones; 85% were counted once. Together, the top ten hold approximately 30% of the sample. The sample comprised peripheral blood. The receptor set was obtained from a woman older than 75 with acute or convalescent COVID-19.

The chain couples TRBV10-3 to TRBJ2-7; TRBD1 might be the D (6 bases). Germline V CDR1 and CDR2: ENHRY, SYGVKD. The CDR3 has 12 residues. Trimming removed 8 bases at V and 5 bases at J, with 13 bases between. The CDR3 coding sequence is TGTGCCATCCGAACAGGGACGGACGAGCAGTACGTC. Encoded protein: CAIRTGTDEQYV.

This clone has a handful of counts. The gene calls are TRBV18 and TRBJ1-2, with a possible D match to TRBD1 (5 bases). The V and J ends lost 3 bases and 7 bases respectively, with 12 bases between them. This CDR3 has 13 amino acids. Germline lookup yields CDR1 KGHSH and CDR2 LQKENI. CDR3 amino acids: CASSPAGVVGYTF. CDR3 sequence (DNA): TGTGCCAGCTCACCCGCGGGGGTTGTTGGCTACACCTTC. Filled out from reference TRBV18 and TRBJ1-2, the complete variable domain reads NAGVMQNPRHLVRRRGQEARLRCSPMKGHSHVYWYRQLPEEGLKFMVYLQKENIIDESGMPKERFSAEFPKEGPSILRIQQVVRGDSAAYFCASSPAGVVGYTFGSGTRLTVV.

The table lists this clone with a few counts. The CDR3 sequence is CASSDGQGRFSYGYTF. The CDR3, as DNA: TGTGCCAGCAGCGACGGACAGGGCCGGTTCAGCTATGGCTACACCTTC. The chain uses TRBV9 and TRBJ1-2, with 8 bases identical to TRBD1. V shed 3 bases, J shed 4 bases, and the junction held 11 bases outside the gene matches. This CDR3 comprises 16 residues. The germline CDR1 and CDR2 sequences are SGDLS and YYNGEE. Variable domain in full (rest from reference TRBV9 and TRBJ1-2): DSGVTQTPKHLITATGQRVTLRCSPRSGDLSVYWYQQSLDQGLQFLIQYYNGEERAKGNILERFSAQQFPDLHSELNLSSLELGDSALYFCASSDGQGRFSYGYTFGSGTRLTVV.

The chain has TRBV19 and TRBJ2-1; 7 positions match TRBD2. Germline assignment: CDR1 LNHDA and CDR2 SQIVND (reference sequence). After removal of 4 bases from V and 1 base from J, the junction contained 1 base not matched to a gene. CDR3 size: 14 residues. CDR3 sequence (DNA): TGTGCCAGTAGTAGCGGGGGATCCTACAATGAGCAGTTCTTC. Encoded protein: CASSSGGSYNEQFF.

This chain joins TRBV28 and TRBJ1-6; D gene uncertain. The V and J ends lost 8 bases and 10 bases respectively, with 12 bases between them. Germline assignment: CDR1 MDHEN and CDR2 SYDVKM. The CDR3 length is 12 residues. CDR3 bases: TGTGCCAGCCAAATTAGGAGCTCACCCCTCCACTTT. Residues: CASQIRSSPLHF.

The V call is TRBV25-1, the J call TRBJ1-4, with D possibly matching TRBD1 (6 bases). CDR3 length: 15 residues. V lost 1 base, J lost 7 bases, and 13 bases lay in between. Looked up from germline, CDR1 is MGHDK and CDR2 is SYGVNS. CDR3 bases: TGTGCCAGCAGTGAATCTACAGGGTCGGGTGAAAAACTGTTTTTT. Its protein is CASSESTGSGEKLFF.

This clone has a single count. This chain links TRBV5-1 with TRBJ1-5; TRBD1 is a possible D gene (5 bases). Trimming stripped 1 base from V and 4 bases from J, with 6 bases between. This CDR3 is 13 amino acids long. Germline V gene sequence: CDR1 SGHRS, CDR2 YFSETQ. The CDR3 nucleotides are TGCGCCAGCAGCTTGAGGGGTAATCAGCCCCAGCATTTT. As protein: CASSLRGNQPQHF.

The chain combines TRBV28 with TRBJ2-1; TRBD1 matches 12 bases. Germline V gene lookup returns CDR1 MDHEN and CDR2 SYDVKM. Trimming took 7 bases from V and 9 from J; bases not matched to a gene: 7. The CDR3 extends over 14 amino acids. CDR3 nucleotides: TGTGCCAGCACAACCGGGACAGGGGGCGGTGAGCAGTTCTTC. It codes for CASTTGTGGGEQFF. Filled out from reference TRBV28 and TRBJ2-1, the complete variable domain reads DVKVTQSSRYLVKRTGEKVFLECVQDMDHENMFWYRQDPGLGLRLIYFSYDVKMKEKGDIPEGYSVSREKKERFSLILESASTNQTSMYLCASTTGTGGGEQFFGPGTRLTVL.

The V call is TRBV7-9, the J call TRBJ1-2; 7 bases fit TRBD1. Trimming removed 8 bases from V and 6 bases from J; junction bases left unmatched: 9. Germline V CDR1 and CDR2: SEHNR, FQNEAQ (reference sequence). The CDR3 runs to 13 residues. The CDR3 region is CASPGPTGNGYTF. The CDR3 nucleotides read TGTGCCAGCCCAGGACCGACAGGGAATGGCTACACCTTC.

The chain has TRBV6-2 or TRBV6-3 and TRBJ1-3; D gene unclear. The germline V gene encodes CDR1 MNHEY and CDR2 SVGEGT. The V and J ends lost 6 bases and 2 bases respectively, with 8 bases between them. This CDR3 contains 13 residues. CDR3 DNA sequence: TGTGCCAGCAGCTCACGGGCTGGAAACACCATATATTTT. Translated: CASSSRAGNTIYF.

The gene calls are TRBV10-3 and TRBJ1-1; D is ambiguous. The CDR3 runs 13 residues. CDR1 is ENHRY and CDR2 is SYGVKD in the germline V gene. The ends were cut back, 7 bases at V and 3 bases at J, with 12 bases in the middle. In nucleotides, the CDR3 is TGTGCCATCACGAACGGTGACTACACTGAAGCTTTCTTT. This translates into CAITNGDYTEAFF.

This rearrangement joins TRBV9 to TRBJ1-1, with D unclear. Germline CDR1 is SGDLS and CDR2 is YYNGEE. The V end lost 4 bases, the J end lost 5 bases, and 9 bases lay between the germline ends. The CDR3 is 12 residues long. The CDR3 nucleotides read TGTGCCAGCAGCATTGCGGGGACTGAAGCTTTCTTT. Amino acids: CASSIAGTEAFF. The variable domain in full, completed from reference TRBV9 and TRBJ1-1, reads DSGVTQTPKHLITATGQRVTLRCSPRSGDLSVYWYQQSLDQGLQFLIQYYNGEERAKGNILERFSAQQFPDLHSELNLSSLELGDSALYFCASSIAGTEAFFGQGTRLTVV.

V and J are TRBV10-3 and TRBJ1-3; 8 bases map to TRBD1. This CDR3 spans 16 amino acids. CDR1 and CDR2 (germline): ENHRY, SYGVKD. Trimming cost V 4 bases and J 1 base; bases outside gene matches: 6. The CDR3 protein is CAISGETGVSGNTIYF. DNA for the CDR3: TGTGCCATCAGTGGGGAGACAGGGGTTTCTGGAAACACCATATATTTT.

J is TRBJ1-1 and V is TRBV5-8; D is undetermined. CDR1 SGHTS and CDR2 YDEGEE come from the germline V gene. V shed 4 bases and J shed 1 base, with 5 bases lying between them. The CDR3 contains 12 residues. CDR3 loop: CASSPWNTEAFF. The CDR3 nucleotides read TGTGCCAGCAGCCCATGGAACACTGAAGCTTTCTTT.

This clone was observed a single time. The chain couples TRBV27 to TRBJ1-2; the match to TRBD1 covers 9 bases. The CDR3 has 16 residues. Germline assignment: CDR1 MNHEY and CDR2 SMNVEV (reference sequence). V trimming: 1 base; J trimming: 8 bases; junction bases outside the gene matches: 11. This CDR3 reads CASSLLSTQGAKGYTF. CDR3 coding DNA: TGTGCCAGCAGTTTATTATCAACACAGGGGGCTAAAGGCTACACCTTC.

V usage is TRBV9 and J usage is TRBJ1-3; unclear D gene. This CDR3 has 17 amino acids. Germline V gene lookup returns CDR1 SGDLS and CDR2 YYNGEE. V was shortened by 4 bases and J by 3 bases, with 20 bases between the two germline ends. CDR3 DNA: TGTGCCAGCAGCATGCCCCGGCGGGGTCCTTTTGGAAACACCATATATTTT. Protein: CASSMPRRGPFGNTIYF.

Points on this clone: Additional DNA sequences in this sample encode the identical CDR3. This chain links TRBV5-1 with TRBJ1-2, with 7 bases lining up with TRBD1. The ends lost 3 bases at V and 2 bases at J; junction bases unmatched: 1. The CDR3 covers 13 residues. The germline gives CDR1 SGHRS, CDR2 YFSETQ. The CDR3 region has the DNA TGCGCCAGCAGCTCGGGACAGAACTATGGCTACACCTTC. This translates into CASSSGQNYGYTF.

The CDR3 sequence is CASEGGGGRNYGYTF. The CDR3 region has the DNA TGTGCCAGCGAAGGGGGGGGAGGCCGAAACTATGGCTACACCTTC. This sequence joins TRBV6-5 and TRBJ1-2; a weak D match, TRBD1 (6 bases). V lost 8 bases to trimming and J lost 2 bases, with 18 bases between them. The CDR3 length is 15 residues. Germline values: CDR1 MNHEY, CDR2 SVGAGI.

This clone was seen a few times. V usage is TRBV5-6 and J usage is TRBJ1-2; TRBD1 might be the D (5 bases). Per the germline V gene, CDR1 is SGHDT and CDR2 is YYEEEE. The CDR3 spans 15 residues. Trimming left V 7 bases short and J 1 base short, with 17 bases between. The CDR3 spells CASSRLEGNNYGYTF. The CDR3 DNA follows: TGTGCCAGCTCCCGTTTGGAGGGGAATAACTATGGCTACACCTTC.

The chain carries TRBV6-2 or TRBV6-3 and TRBJ2-7, with 7 bases fitting TRBD1. Germline assignment: CDR1 MNHEY and CDR2 SVGEGT. CDR3 length: 15 amino acids. The junction had 7 bases not matched to a gene; V was cut back by 5 bases and J by 0 bases. The CDR3 region is CASSEQGVLSYEQYF. DNA of the CDR3: TGTGCCAGCAGTGAGCAGGGGGTCCTCTCCTACGAGCAGTACTTC.

This chain uses TRBV19 with TRBJ1-1; D is unclear. The CDR3 contains 16 residues. The germline CDR1 and CDR2 sequences are LNHDA and SQIVND (reference sequence). Trimming shortened V by 5 bases and J by 4 bases, and 20 bases separated the two germline ends. CDR3: CASSSLWRTFGTEAFF. CDR3 nucleotides: TGTGCCAGTAGTTCGCTGTGGAGGACTTTCGGCACTGAAGCTTTCTTT.

The chain combines TRBV21-1 with TRBJ2-7; the DNA was not used to check the table's D call, TRBD1. TRBV21-1 is designated a pseudogene. The CDR3 has 16 amino acids. The CDR3 sequence: CASSKAFPEYNYEQYV. CDR3 sequence (DNA): TGTGCCAGCAGCAAAGCTTTCCCCGAATACAACTACGAGCAGTACGTC.

The sample holds a few counts of this clone. The chain joins TRBV5-1 to TRBJ1-1, with 8 bases aligning to TRBD1. V was pared by 5 bases and J by 5 bases, with 5 bases of the junction left unmatched. This CDR3 has 13 residues. Germline loops: CDR1 SGHRS, CDR2 YFSETQ. CDR3 sequence (DNA): TGCGCCAGCAGTATCGACAGGGGAACTGAAGCTTTCTTT. Its translation: CASSIDRGTEAFF.

The chain couples TRBV29-1 to TRBJ2-7, with 9 bases aligning to TRBD1. V was pared by 6 bases and J by 5 bases, with 8 bases of the junction left unmatched. The CDR3 runs 13 residues. Germline V gene data show CDR1 as SQVTM and CDR2 as ANQGSEA. The CDR3 spells CSVTTGGGNEQYF. The CDR3, as DNA: TGCAGCGTCACGACAGGGGGTGGCAACGAGCAGTACTTC.

The chain has TRBV3-1 (or the pseudogene TRBV3-2) and TRBJ2-7; D perhaps matches TRBD1 (6 bases). Per germline, CDR1 LGHDT and CDR2 YNNKEL (reference sequence). The CDR3 is 14 amino acids. V was shortened by 3 bases and J by 1 base, with 10 bases between the two germline ends. The CDR3 DNA follows: TGTGCCAGCAGCCACCGACAGGCTTCCTACGAGCAGTACTTC. Amino acid sequence: CASSHRQASYEQYF.